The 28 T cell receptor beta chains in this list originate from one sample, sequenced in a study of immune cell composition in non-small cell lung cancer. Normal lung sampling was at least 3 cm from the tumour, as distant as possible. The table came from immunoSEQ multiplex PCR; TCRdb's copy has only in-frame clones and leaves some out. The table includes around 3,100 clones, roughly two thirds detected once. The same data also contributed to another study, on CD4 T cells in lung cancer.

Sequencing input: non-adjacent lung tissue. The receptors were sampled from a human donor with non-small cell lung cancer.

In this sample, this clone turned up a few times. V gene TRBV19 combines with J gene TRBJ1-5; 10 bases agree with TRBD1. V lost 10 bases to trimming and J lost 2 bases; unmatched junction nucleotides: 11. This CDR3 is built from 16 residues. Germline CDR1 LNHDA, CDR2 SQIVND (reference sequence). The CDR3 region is CATHGTGDWRNQPQHF. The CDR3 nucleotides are TGTGCCACCCATGGGACAGGGGACTGGCGCAATCAGCCCCAGCATTTT.

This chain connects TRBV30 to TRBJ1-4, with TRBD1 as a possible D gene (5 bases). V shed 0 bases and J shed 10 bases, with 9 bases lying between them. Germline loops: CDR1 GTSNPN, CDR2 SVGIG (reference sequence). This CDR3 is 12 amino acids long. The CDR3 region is CAWSVKGVKLFF. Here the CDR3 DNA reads TGTGCCTGGAGTGTTAAAGGGGTAAAACTGTTTTTT.

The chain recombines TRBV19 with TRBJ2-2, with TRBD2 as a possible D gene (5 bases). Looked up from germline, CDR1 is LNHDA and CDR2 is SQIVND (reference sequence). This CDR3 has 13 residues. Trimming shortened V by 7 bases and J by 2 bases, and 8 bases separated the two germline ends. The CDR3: CASKSGNTGELFF. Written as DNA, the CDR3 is TGTGCCAGTAAGTCGGGAAACACCGGGGAGCTGTTTTTT.

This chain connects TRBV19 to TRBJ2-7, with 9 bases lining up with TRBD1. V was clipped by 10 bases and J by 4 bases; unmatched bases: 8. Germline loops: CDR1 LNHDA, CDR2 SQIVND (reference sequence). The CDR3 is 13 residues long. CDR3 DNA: TGTGCCACCCGGGACAGGGTGGAATACGAGCAGTACTTC. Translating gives CATRDRVEYEQYF.

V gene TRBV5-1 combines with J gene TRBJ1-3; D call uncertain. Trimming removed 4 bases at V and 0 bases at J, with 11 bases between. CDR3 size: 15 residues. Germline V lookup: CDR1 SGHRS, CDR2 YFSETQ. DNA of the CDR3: TGCGCCAGCAGCCCTGACGGGTACTCTGGAAACACCATATATTTT. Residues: CASSPDGYSGNTIYF.

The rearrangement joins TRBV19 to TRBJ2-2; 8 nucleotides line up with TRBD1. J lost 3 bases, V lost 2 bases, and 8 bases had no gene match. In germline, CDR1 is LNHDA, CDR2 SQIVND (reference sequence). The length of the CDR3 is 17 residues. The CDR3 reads CASSIRAGGADTGELFF. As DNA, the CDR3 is TGTGCCAGTAGTATAAGGGCAGGGGGCGCGGACACCGGGGAGCTGTTTTTT.

CDR3 in amino acids: CASSQRDFRTGATEAFF. The CDR3 DNA reads as TGTGCCAGCAGCCAAAGAGATTTTAGGACAGGAGCCACTGAAGCTTTCTTT. V and J are TRBV14 and TRBJ1-1, with 7 bases aligning to TRBD1. This CDR3 region has 17 residues. V lost 2 bases to trimming and J lost 4 bases; unmatched junction nucleotides: 13. Per germline, CDR1 SGHDN and CDR2 FVKESK.

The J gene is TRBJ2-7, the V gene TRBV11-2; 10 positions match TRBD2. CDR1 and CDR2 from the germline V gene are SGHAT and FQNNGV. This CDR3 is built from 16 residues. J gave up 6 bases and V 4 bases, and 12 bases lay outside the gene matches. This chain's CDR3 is CASSSVTSGYRGEQYF. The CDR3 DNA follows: TGTGCCAGCAGCTCCGTGACTAGCGGGTACCGTGGCGAGCAGTACTTC.

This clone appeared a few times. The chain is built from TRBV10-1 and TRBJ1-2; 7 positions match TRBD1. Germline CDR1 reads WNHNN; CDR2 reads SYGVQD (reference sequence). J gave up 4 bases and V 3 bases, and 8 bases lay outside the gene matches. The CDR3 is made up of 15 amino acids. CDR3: CASSDGTVDPYGYTF. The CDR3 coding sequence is TGCGCCAGCAGTGACGGGACAGTTGACCCCTATGGCTACACCTTC.

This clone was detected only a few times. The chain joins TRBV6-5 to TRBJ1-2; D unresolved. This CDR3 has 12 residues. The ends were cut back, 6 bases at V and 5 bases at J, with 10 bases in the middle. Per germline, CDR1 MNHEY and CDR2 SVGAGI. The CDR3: CASSNGLYGYTF. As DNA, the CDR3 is TGTGCCAGCAGCAATGGCCTTTATGGCTACACCTTC.

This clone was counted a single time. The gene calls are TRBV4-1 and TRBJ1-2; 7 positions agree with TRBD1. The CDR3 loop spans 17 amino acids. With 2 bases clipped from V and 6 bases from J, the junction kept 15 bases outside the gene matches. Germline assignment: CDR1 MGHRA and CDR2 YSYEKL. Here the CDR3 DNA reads TGCGCCAGCAGCCAATGGCAAAAACAGGGGATCGAGAATGGCTACACCTTC. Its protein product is CASSQWQKQGIENGYTF.

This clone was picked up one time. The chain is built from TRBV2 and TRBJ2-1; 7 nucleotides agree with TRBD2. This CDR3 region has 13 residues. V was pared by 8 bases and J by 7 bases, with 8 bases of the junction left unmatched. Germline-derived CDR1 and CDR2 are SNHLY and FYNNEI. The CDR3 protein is CASEIAGLNEQFF. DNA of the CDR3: TGTGCCAGCGAAATAGCGGGCCTTAATGAGCAGTTCTTC.

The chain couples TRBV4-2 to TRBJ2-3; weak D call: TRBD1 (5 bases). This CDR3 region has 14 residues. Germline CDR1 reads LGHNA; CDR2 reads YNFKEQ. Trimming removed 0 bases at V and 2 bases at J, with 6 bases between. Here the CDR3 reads CASSQEGDTDTQYF. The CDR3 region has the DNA TGTGCCAGCAGCCAAGAAGGGGACACAGATACGCAGTATTTT.

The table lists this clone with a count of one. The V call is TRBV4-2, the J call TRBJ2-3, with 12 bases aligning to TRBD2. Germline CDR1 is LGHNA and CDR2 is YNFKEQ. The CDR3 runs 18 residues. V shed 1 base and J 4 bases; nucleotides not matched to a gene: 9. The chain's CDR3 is CASSQGSTLAGGADTQYF. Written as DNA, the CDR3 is TGTGCCAGCAGCCAAGGTTCAACACTAGCGGGAGGTGCAGATACGCAGTATTTT.

The CDR3 reads CASSLSLNLDQETQYF. Written as DNA, the CDR3 is TGTGCCAGCAGCTTAAGCCTCAACCTAGACCAAGAGACCCAGTACTTC. The rearrangement uses TRBV11-2 and TRBJ2-5; D gene unclear. Looked up from germline, CDR1 is SGHAT and CDR2 is FQNNGV. Trimming cost V 2 bases and J 0 bases, with 13 bases left between them. This CDR3 region has 16 residues.

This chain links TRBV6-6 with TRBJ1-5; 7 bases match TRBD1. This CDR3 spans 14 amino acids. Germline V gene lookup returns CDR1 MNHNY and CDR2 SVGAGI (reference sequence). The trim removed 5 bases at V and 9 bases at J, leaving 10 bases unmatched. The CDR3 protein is CASSDRDGTRPQHF. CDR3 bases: TGTGCCAGCAGTGACAGGGACGGGACGAGGCCCCAGCATTTT.

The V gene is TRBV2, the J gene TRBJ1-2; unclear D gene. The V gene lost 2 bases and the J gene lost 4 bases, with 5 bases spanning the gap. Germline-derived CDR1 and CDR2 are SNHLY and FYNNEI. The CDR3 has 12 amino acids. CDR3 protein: CASSEYTYGYTF. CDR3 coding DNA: TGTGCCAGCAGTGAATACACCTATGGCTACACCTTC. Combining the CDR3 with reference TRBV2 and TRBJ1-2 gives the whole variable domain EPEVTQTPSHQVTQMGQEVILRCVPISNHLYFYWYRQILGQKVEFLVSFYNNEISEKSEIFDDQFSVERPDGSNFTLKIRSTKLEDSAMYFCASSEYTYGYTFGSGTRLTVV.

The CDR3 sequence is CASSLWTGYYGYTF. For the CDR3, the DNA is TGTGCCAGCAGTTTATGGACAGGATACTATGGCTACACCTTC. The chain couples TRBV28 to TRBJ1-2; TRBD1 is a possible D gene (6 bases). The CDR3 contains 14 residues. The germline V gene encodes CDR1 MDHEN and CDR2 SYDVKM. The germline V and J ends were trimmed by 0 bases and 3 bases, with 8 bases remaining between them.

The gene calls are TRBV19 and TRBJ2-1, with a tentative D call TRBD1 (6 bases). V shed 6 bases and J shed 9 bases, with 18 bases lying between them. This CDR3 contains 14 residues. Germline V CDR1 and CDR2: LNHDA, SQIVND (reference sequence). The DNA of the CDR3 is TGTGCCAGTAGGATCCGGGACACGGAATTTGAGCAGTTCTTC. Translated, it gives CASRIRDTEFEQFF.

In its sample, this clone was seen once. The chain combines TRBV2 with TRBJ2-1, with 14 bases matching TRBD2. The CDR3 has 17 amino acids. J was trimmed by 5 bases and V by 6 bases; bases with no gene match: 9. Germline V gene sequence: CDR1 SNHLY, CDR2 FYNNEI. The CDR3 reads CASRKLPGLAGDNEQFF. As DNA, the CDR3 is TGTGCCAGCAGGAAGCTACCGGGACTAGCGGGAGACAATGAGCAGTTCTTC.

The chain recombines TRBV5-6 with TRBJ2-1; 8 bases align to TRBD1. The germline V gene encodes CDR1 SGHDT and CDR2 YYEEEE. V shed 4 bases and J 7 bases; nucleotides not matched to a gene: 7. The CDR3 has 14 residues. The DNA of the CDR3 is TGTGCCAGCAGCCGACAGGGGCTCTGGAATGAGCAGTTCTTC. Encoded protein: CASSRQGLWNEQFF.

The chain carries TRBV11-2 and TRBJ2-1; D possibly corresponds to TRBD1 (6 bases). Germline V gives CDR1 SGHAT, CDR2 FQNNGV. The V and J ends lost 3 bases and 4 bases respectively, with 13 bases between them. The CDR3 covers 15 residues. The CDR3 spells CASSFGQTPYNEQFF. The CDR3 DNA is TGTGCCAGCAGCTTCGGACAGACTCCGTACAATGAGCAGTTCTTC.

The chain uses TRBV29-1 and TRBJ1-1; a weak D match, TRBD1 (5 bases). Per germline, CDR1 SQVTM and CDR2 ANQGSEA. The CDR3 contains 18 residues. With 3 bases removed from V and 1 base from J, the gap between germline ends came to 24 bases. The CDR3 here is CSVEGRHSAGEGNTEAFF. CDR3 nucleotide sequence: TGCAGCGTTGAGGGACGTCATAGTGCGGGGGAAGGGAACACTGAAGCTTTCTTT.

This chain's CDR3 is CASSRTGTRGEQYF. In nucleotides, the CDR3 is TGTGCCAGCTCACGAACCGGGACTAGGGGCGAGCAGTACTTC. The genes are TRBV18 and TRBJ2-7, with 8 bases lining up with TRBD2. The CDR3 extends over 14 amino acids. V dropped 4 bases and J dropped 6; count of bases not matched to a gene: 8. Germline values: CDR1 KGHSH, CDR2 LQKENI.

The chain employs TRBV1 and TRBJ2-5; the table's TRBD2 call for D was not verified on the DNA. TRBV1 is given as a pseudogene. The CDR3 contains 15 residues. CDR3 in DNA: TGCACCAGCTGCTCTAGCGGGAGGGCCGGGGAGACCCAGTACTTC. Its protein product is CTSCSSGRAGETQYF.

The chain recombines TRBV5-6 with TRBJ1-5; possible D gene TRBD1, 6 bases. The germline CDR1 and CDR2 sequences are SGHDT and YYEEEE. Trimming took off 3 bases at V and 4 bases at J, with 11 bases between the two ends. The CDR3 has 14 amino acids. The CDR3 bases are TGTGCCAGCAGCTATGGACAGTTGAATCAGCCCCAGCATTTT. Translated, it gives CASSYGQLNQPQHF.

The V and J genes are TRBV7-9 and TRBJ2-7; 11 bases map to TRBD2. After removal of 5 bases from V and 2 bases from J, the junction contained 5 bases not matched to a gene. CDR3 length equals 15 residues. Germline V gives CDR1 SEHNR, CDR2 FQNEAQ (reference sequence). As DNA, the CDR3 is TGTGCCAGCAGCACCGCTAGCGGGAGGCCCTACGAGCAGTACTTC. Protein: CASSTASGRPYEQYF.

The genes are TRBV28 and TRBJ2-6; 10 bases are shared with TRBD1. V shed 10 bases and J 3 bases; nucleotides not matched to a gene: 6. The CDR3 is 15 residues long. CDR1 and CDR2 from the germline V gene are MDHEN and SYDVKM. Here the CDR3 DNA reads TGTGCCACACAGACAGGGGGCTTTGGGGCCAACGTCCTGACTTTC. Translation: CATQTGGFGANVLTF.